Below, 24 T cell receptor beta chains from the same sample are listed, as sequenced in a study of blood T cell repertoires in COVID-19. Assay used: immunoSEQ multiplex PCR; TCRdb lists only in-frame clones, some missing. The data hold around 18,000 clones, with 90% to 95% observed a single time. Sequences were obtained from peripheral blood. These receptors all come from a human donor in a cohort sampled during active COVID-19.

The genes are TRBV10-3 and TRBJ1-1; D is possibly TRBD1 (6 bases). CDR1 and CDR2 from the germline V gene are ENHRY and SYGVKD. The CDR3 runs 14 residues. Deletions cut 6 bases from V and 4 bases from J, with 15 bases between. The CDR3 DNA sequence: TGTGCCATCAGAGGCGCCCGAGGGGGCACTGAAGCTTTCTTT. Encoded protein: CAIRGARGGTEAFF.

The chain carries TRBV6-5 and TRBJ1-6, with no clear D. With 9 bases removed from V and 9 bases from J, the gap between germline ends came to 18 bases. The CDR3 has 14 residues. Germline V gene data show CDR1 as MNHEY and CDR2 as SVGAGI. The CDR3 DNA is TGTGCCAGTAGAGTGGGTCTCGCGGGTTCACCCCTCCACTTT. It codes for CASRVGLAGSPLHF.

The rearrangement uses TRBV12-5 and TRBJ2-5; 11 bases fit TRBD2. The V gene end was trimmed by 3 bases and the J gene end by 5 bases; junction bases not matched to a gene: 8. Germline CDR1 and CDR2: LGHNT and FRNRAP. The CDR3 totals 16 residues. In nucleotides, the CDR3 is TGTGCTAGTGGTTTTAGCGGGAGGGCCTTGAGTGAGACCCAGTACTTC. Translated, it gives CASGFSGRALSETQYF.

The CDR3 DNA reads TGTGCCAGCAGCGTACAGTCATTCAGCACAGATACGCAGTATTTT. Its translation is CASSVQSFSTDTQYF. The V call is TRBV9, the J call TRBJ2-3; D is undetermined. Germline loops: CDR1 SGDLS, CDR2 YYNGEE. This CDR3 spans 15 amino acids. V was pared by 1 base and J by 0 bases, with 9 bases between.

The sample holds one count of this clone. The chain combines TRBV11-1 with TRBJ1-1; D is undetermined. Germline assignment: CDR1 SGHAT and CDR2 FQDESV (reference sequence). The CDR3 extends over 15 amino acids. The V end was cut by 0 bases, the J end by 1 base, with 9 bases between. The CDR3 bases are TGTGCCAGCAGCTTAGCTGGGCGGGGGAACACTGAAGCTTTCTTT. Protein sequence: CASSLAGRGNTEAFF.

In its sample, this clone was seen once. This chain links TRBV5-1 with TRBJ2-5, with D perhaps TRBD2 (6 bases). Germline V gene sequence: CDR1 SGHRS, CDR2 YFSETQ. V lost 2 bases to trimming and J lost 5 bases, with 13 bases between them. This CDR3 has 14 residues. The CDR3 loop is CASSLQLARETQYF. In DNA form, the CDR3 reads TGCGCCAGCAGCTTACAACTAGCCCGCGAGACCCAGTACTTC.

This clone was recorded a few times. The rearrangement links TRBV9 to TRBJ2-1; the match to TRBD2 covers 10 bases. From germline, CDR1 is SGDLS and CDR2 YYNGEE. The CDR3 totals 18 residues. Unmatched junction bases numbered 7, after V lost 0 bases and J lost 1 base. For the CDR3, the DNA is TGTGCCAGCAGCGTAGGGCTAGCGGGAGTAAGGTCCTACAATGAGCAGTTCTTC. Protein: CASSVGLAGVRSYNEQFF. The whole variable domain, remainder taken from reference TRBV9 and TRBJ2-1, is DSGVTQTPKHLITATGQRVTLRCSPRSGDLSVYWYQQSLDQGLQFLIQYYNGEERAKGNILERFSAQQFPDLHSELNLSSLELGDSALYFCASSVGLAGVRSYNEQFFGPGTRLTVL.

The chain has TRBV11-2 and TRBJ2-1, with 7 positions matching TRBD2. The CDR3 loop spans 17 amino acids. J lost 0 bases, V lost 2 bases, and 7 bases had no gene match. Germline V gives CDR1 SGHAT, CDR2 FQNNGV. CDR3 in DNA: TGTGCCAGCAGCTTACCCGGAGCGGGGAGCTCCTACAATGAGCAGTTCTTC. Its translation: CASSLPGAGSSYNEQFF.

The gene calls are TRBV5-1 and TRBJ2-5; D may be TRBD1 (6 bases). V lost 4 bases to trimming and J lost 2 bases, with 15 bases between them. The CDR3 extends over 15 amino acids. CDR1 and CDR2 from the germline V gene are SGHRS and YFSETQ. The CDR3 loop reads CASSPGTQEQETQYF. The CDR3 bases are TGCGCCAGCAGCCCGGGGACACAAGAGCAAGAGACCCAGTACTTC.

The CDR3 region has the DNA TGTGCCAGCAGGCCTGGCGGGGGGGCGAATGAGCAGTTCTTC. Encoded protein: CASRPGGGANEQFF. The chain is built from TRBV11-3 and TRBJ2-1; 9 bases fit TRBD2. The germline V gene has CDR1 SGHNT and CDR2 YENEEA. The CDR3 sequence is 14 residues long. V lost 6 bases to trimming and J lost 7 bases; unmatched junction nucleotides: 7. The entire variable domain, with the rest obtained from reference TRBV11-3 and TRBJ2-1, is as follows: EAGVVQSPRYKIIEKKQPVAFWCNPISGHNTLYWYLQNLGQGPELLIRYENEEAVDDSQLPKDRFSAERLKGVDSTLKIQPAELGDSAVYLCASRPGGGANEQFFGPGTRLTVL.

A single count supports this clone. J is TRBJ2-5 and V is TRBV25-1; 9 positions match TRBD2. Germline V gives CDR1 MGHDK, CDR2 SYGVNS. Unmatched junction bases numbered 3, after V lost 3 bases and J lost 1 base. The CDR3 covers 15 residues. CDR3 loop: CASSDWRGGQETQYF. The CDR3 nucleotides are TGTGCCAGCAGTGACTGGCGGGGGGGCCAAGAGACCCAGTACTTC.

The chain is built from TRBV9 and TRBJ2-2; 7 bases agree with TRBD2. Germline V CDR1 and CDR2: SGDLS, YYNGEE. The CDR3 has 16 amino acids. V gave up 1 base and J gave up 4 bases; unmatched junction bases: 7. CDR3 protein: CASSVYGGTRTGELFF. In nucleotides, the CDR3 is TGTGCCAGCAGCGTATACGGGGGGACGCGCACCGGGGAGCTGTTTTTT. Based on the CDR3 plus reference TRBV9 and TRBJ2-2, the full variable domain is DSGVTQTPKHLITATGQRVTLRCSPRSGDLSVYWYQQSLDQGLQFLIQYYNGEERAKGNILERFSAQQFPDLHSELNLSSLELGDSALYFCASSVYGGTRTGELFFGEGSRLTVL.

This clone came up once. The CDR3 is CASLGQFDYGYTF. The DNA for the CDR3 is TGTGCCAGCTTGGGACAGTTCGACTATGGCTACACCTTC. The genes are TRBV6-5 and TRBJ1-2, with TRBD1 matching 7 bases. J gave up 3 bases and V 8 bases, and 6 bases lay outside the gene matches. CDR3 length: 13 residues. Germline V gene sequence: CDR1 MNHEY, CDR2 SVGAGI.

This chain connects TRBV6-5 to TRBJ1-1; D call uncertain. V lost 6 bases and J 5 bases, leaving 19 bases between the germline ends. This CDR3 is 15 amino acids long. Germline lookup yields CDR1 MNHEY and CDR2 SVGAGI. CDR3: CASSLKDTRWTEAFF. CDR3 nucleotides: TGTGCCAGCAGCCTAAAAGACACCCGATGGACTGAAGCTTTCTTT.

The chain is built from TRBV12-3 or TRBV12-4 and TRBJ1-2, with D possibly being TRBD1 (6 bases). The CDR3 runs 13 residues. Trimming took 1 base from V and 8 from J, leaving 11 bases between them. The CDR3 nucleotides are TGTGCCAGCAGTTTAGTCCGGGGGGGCGGCTACACCTTC. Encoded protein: CASSLVRGGGYTF.

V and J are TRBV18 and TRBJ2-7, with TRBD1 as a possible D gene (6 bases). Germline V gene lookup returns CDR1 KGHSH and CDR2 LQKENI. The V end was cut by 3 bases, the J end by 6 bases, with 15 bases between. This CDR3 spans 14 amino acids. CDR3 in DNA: TGTGCCAGCTCACCGGGGGCCAGTATATCCGAGCAGTACTTC. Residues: CASSPGASISEQYF.

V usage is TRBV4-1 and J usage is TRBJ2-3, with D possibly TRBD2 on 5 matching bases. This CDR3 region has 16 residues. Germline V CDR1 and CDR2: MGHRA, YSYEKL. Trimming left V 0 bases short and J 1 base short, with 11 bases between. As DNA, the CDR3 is TGCGCCAGCAGCCAAGAGAAGGTGGAGGGCACAGATACGCAGTATTTT. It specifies CASSQEKVEGTDTQYF.

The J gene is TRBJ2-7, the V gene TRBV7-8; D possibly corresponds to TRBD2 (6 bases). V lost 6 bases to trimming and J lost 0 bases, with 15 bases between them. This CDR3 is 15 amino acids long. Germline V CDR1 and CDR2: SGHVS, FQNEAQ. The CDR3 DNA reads TGTGCCAGCAGGCTCAGGGAGCGGGCCTCCTACGAGCAGTACTTC. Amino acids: CASRLRERASYEQYF.

This CDR3 is CSVVTSGTDTQYF. DNA of the CDR3: TGCAGCGTCGTTACTAGCGGCACAGATACGCAGTATTTT. V usage is TRBV29-1 and J usage is TRBJ2-3, with TRBD2 identical over 7 bases. V dropped 6 bases and J dropped 1; count of bases not matched to a gene: 4. Germline CDR1 is SQVTM and CDR2 is ANQGSEA. The CDR3 contains 13 residues.

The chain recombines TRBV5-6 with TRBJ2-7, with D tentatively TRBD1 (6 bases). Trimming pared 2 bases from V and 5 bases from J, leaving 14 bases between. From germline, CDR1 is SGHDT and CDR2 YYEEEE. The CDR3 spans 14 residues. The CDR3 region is CASSFGQWSNEQYF. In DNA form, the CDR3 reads TGTGCCAGCAGCTTCGGACAGTGGTCAAACGAGCAGTACTTC.

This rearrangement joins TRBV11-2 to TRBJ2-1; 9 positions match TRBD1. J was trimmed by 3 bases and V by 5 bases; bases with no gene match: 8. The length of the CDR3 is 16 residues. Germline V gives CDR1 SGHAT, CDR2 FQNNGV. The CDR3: CASSPWTGVVYNEQFF. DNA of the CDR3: TGTGCCAGCAGCCCGTGGACAGGGGTCGTCTACAATGAGCAGTTCTTC.

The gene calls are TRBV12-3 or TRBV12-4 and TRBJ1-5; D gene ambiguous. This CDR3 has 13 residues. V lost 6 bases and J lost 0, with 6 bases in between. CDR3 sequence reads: CASSPYSNQPQHF. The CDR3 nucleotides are TGTGCCAGCAGCCCGTATAGCAATCAGCCCCAGCATTTT.

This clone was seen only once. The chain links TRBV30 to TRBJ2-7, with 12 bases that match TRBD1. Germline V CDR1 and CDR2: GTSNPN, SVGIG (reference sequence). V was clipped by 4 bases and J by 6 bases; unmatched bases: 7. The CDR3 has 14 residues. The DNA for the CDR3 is TGTGCCTGGACCGGGGGGGACAGGGGGCTCGAGCAGTACTTC. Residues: CAWTGGDRGLEQYF.

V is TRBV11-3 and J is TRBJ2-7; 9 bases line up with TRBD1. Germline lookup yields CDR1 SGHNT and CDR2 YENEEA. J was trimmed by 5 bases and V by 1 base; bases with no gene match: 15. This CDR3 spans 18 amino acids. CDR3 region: CASSLGYPRGQGSDEQYF. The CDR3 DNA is TGTGCCAGCAGCTTAGGATATCCACGTGGACAGGGGAGCGACGAGCAGTACTTC.